This T cell receptor (beta chain) was sequenced for a study of blood T cell repertoires in COVID-19 (dated by TCRdb to 2020 to 2021). Regarding the study in general: Samples covering the acute and convalescent phases of COVID-19 were provided by collaborators in the United States, Italy and Spain. Sample metadata almost always included a de-identified subject ID, COVID-19 status, age in years and sex. A freely available public database, intended as a resource for researchers studying the immune response to SARS-CoV-2, is where the repertoires were released. Samples were obtained from the ongoing ImmuneRACE study (first 160 participants) and from 1,000 to 1,500 subjects provided by 6 global collaborators. The material from the prospective study consisted of cDNA or gDNA derived from T cells, B-cell-depleted T cells, or PBMCs. Deeply sampled blood TCRbeta repertoires from subjects exposed to, actively infected with, or recovered from COVID-19 were included in the dataset. HLA class I and class II types, where available, came from metadata supplied by the sample provider rather than from assay-based typing. What the authors observed across the whole study: Clinical and demographic metadata were provided uncurated, with the amount varying by source and participant.

V was cut back by 3 bases and J by 2 bases, leaving a gap of 7 bases between them. The germline V gene encodes CDR1 SGHNT and CDR2 YENEEA. The CDR3 covers 13 residues, taking in both the cysteine and the phenylalanine. The DNA shown is the 39-base CDR3, in frame from base 1. TCRbeta CDR3 regions were amplified from genomic DNA using the immunoSEQ Assay, a bias-controlled multiplex PCR. The authors' pipeline ran thus. Nucleated cell counts per sample were estimated from amplification of reference gene primers within the assay. To quantify the absolute abundance of each unique TCRbeta CDR3 rearrangement, sequence reads were collapsed and filtered. For each sample, productive Simpson clonality was calculated as the square root of Simpson's diversity index over productive rearrangements. In TCRdb, the immuneACCESS table is reduced to in-frame sequences with V and J assigned. These tables do not hold every clone; where another copy was compared, an unresolved V gene accounts for under half, and the others remain unexplained. V, J and clone size reflect that table, while D and trimming were determined from the DNA. The sample profile shows about 110,000 clones; 75% to 80% of them were found once. The ten largest make up 16% of the sample.

As regards this clone: Its antigen has not been determined. There are no base qualities to consult, and no much larger clone falls within one base.

Each collaborating institution followed its own protocols to collect whole blood in K2EDTA tubes. For TCRbeta analysis, collaborator samples were shipped as frozen whole blood, as isolated PBMCs, or as DNA extracted from either sample type. The source of this sequence is a woman older than 75 with active or convalescent COVID-19. Rearrangement joined TRBV11-3 to TRBJ1-1; a tentative D call is TRBD1 (6 bases match). Sequences were obtained from peripheral blood. The CDR3 corresponds to CASSLTGNTEAFF. Read as DNA, the sequence is TGTGCCAGCAGCTTGACAGGAAACACTGAAGCTTTCTTT.